This T cell receptor (beta chain) appears in the sequencing data of a study of regulatory T cells in long-lasting Graves disease. The overall study: For a period under 3 months, newly diagnosed Graves' patients had taken antithyroid drugs.

CDR3-region Arm-PCR and iRepertoire HTBI primers produced the TCR beta libraries. TCRdb fed the multiplex PCR reads into MiXCR, producing one record per CDR3 protein. The sample holds approximately 360,000 distinct CDR3 sequences, around 11% seen once. The time point here: newly diagnosed GD, antithyroid drugs for less than 3 months. With RNA extracted from PBMCs as input, the TCR library was made. These data were also reused for a study on T cells in Graves' hyperthyroidism and ophthalmopathy. That publication notes: Graves' hyperthyroidism showing no ophthalmopathy progression within 18 months was considered stable.

This sequence was found in a woman in her late teens or twenties with Graves disease. The sequenced sample was peripheral blood mononuclear cells (PBMCs), obtained at new diagnosis, from a patient treated with antithyroid drugs.

The CDR3 sequence is CASSFTDRAFYGYTF. The CDR3, as DNA: TGTGCCAGCAGCTTTACGGACAGGGCCTTCTATGGCTACACCTTC. The chain employs TRBV7-2 and TRBJ1-2, with 8 bases identical to TRBD1. Trimming took 3 bases from V and 4 from J; bases not matched to a gene: 7. CDR3 length: 15 amino acids. Germline values: CDR1 SGHTA, CDR2 FQGNSA.